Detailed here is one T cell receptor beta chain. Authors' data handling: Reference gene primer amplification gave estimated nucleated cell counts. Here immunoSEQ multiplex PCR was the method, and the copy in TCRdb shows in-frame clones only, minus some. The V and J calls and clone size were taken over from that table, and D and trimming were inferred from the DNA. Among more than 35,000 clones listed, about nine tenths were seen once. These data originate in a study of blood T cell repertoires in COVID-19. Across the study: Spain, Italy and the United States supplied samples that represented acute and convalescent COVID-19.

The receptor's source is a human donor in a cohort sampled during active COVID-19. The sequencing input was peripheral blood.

The CDR3 DNA is TGTGCCAGCAGCTCCTGGACAGCTACCTCTGGAAACACCATATATTTT. Translating it yields CASSSWTATSGNTIYF. The chain combines TRBV5-6 with TRBJ1-3; D may be TRBD1 (6 bases). The V end was cut by 3 bases, the J end by 0 bases, with 13 bases between. This CDR3 is built from 16 residues. CDR1 is SGHDT, CDR2 YYEEEE, per germline.